Listed here are 18 T cell receptor beta chains from one sample, sequenced in a study of T-cell reconstitution after alpha-beta-depleted transplantation in children. A TCRbeta library incorporating unique molecular identifiers was prepared. TCRdb recomputed calls from the PCR reads with MiXCR, one row per CDR3 protein. The top ten hold 88% of the sample, which has 6,500 to 9,000 distinct CDR3 sequences, 15% to 20% seen once. The input for sequencing was PBMCs, mostly from graft donor cells, taken 60 days after TCRalphabeta/CD19-depleted stem cell transplant. The receptors stem from a girl younger than two who had a stem cell transplant for combined immunodeficiency, so the T cells may come from the graft donor.

The J gene is TRBJ2-3, the V gene TRBV5-1; D is ambiguous. The CDR3 runs 15 residues. CDR1 and CDR2 from the germline V gene are SGHRS and YFSETQ. Trimming took off 4 bases at V and 1 base at J, with 13 bases between the two ends. CDR3 residues: CASSLQTPGTDTQYF. CDR3 DNA: TGCGCCAGCAGCCTCCAAACCCCTGGCACAGATACGCAGTATTTT.

This clonotype was detected ten times or more. V usage is TRBV24-1 and J usage is TRBJ2-1, with D unresolved. This CDR3 is 10 amino acids long. Deletions cut 10 bases from V and 5 bases from J, with 5 bases between. In germline, CDR1 is KGHDR, CDR2 SFDVKD. The CDR3: CATSNNEQFF. Here the CDR3 DNA reads TGTGCCACTTCTAACAATGAGCAGTTCTTC.

In its sample, this clonotype was seen many times. J is TRBJ2-6 and V is TRBV7-2; D remains ambiguous. Germline lookup yields CDR1 SGHTA and CDR2 FQGNSA. The CDR3 spans 15 residues. V was trimmed by 4 bases and J by 0 bases, leaving 7 bases between them. The DNA for the CDR3 is TGTGCCAGCAGCTATTTTAGCTCTGGGGCCAACGTCCTGACTTTC. As protein: CASSYFSSGANVLTF.

This clonotype was counted many times. This chain uses TRBV6-5 with TRBJ2-3; D uncertain. There are 14 residues in the CDR3. The germline V gene has CDR1 MNHEY and CDR2 SVGAGI. Deletions cut 2 bases from V and 4 bases from J, with 10 bases between. The CDR3 reads CASSYGRAADTQYF. The CDR3 bases are TGTGCCAGCAGTTACGGACGTGCGGCAGATACGCAGTATTTT.

This clonotype has just a few counts. The chain links TRBV19 to TRBJ1-6; weak D call: TRBD1 (5 bases). Trimming shortened V by 6 bases and J by 9 bases, and 15 bases separated the two germline ends. This CDR3 contains 14 residues. Germline assignment: CDR1 LNHDA and CDR2 SQIVND (reference sequence). The CDR3 here is CASRGPGLRSPLHF. The CDR3 DNA follows: TGTGCCAGTAGGGGACCCGGACTGCGTTCACCCCTCCACTTT.

This clonotype was recorded many times. The chain uses TRBV11-2 and TRBJ2-7; 9 positions match TRBD1. The CDR3 has 14 residues. CDR1 and CDR2 (germline): SGHAT, FQNNGV. Trimming cost V 5 bases and J 7 bases; bases outside gene matches: 9. In DNA, the CDR3 is TGTGCCAGCAGCCAGGGACAGGGCTTCTGGGAGCAGTACTTC. It encodes CASSQGQGFWEQYF.

A few counts support this clonotype. The chain links TRBV5-6 to TRBJ2-2, with D perhaps TRBD2 (5 bases). Germline values: CDR1 SGHDT, CDR2 YYEEEE. Trimming pared 3 bases from V and 2 bases from J, leaving 14 bases between. The length of the CDR3 is 16 residues. The CDR3 DNA reads as TGTGCCAGCAGCTCTCTTAGACTATCCAACACCGGGGAGCTGTTTTTT. Its protein product is CASSSLRLSNTGELFF. Full variable domain (rest looked up from reference TRBV5-6 and TRBJ2-2): DAGVTQSPTHLIKTRGQQVTLRCSPKSGHDTVSWYQQALGQGPQFIFQYYEEEERQRGNFPDRFSGHQFPNYSSELNVNALLLGDSALYLCASSSLRLSNTGELFFGEGSRLTVL.

The chain recombines TRBV5-6 with TRBJ2-7; D is ambiguous. Germline values: CDR1 SGHDT, CDR2 YYEEEE. Trimming removed 1 base at V and 2 bases at J, with 13 bases between. CDR3 size: 15 residues. The CDR3 region is CASSLPAAVTYEQYF. The CDR3 DNA follows: TGTGCCAGCAGCTTGCCGGCGGCAGTGACCTACGAGCAGTACTTC.

This clonotype has more than one count but fewer than ten. V and J are TRBV12-3 or TRBV12-4 and TRBJ2-7; 9 bases are shared with TRBD1. This CDR3 has 14 amino acids. The ends lost 6 bases at V and 4 bases at J; junction bases unmatched: 7. CDR3 sequence (DNA): TGTGCCAGCAGGAGACAGGGGGATCGGTACGAGCAGTACTTC. Translated: CASRRQGDRYEQYF.

This chain joins TRBV19 and TRBJ1-1, with TRBD1 as a possible D gene (5 bases). V was shortened by 6 bases and J by 1 base, with 15 bases between the two germline ends. CDR1 and CDR2 (germline): LNHDA, SQIVND (reference sequence). The CDR3 contains 15 residues. The CDR3 DNA follows: TGTGCCAGTAGCCCAGCCGGAGACAGGAACACTGAAGCTTTCTTT. Protein sequence: CASSPAGDRNTEAFF. Variable domain in full (rest from reference TRBV19 and TRBJ1-1): DGGITQSPKYLFRKEGQNVTLSCEQNLNHDAMYWYRQDPGQGLRLIYYSQIVNDFQKGDIAEGYSVSREKKESFPLTVTSAQKNPTAFYLCASSPAGDRNTEAFFGQGTRLTVV.

In its sample, this clonotype is medium-sized. This sequence joins TRBV7-2 and TRBJ2-1, with TRBD2 identical over 10 bases. After removal of 0 bases from V and 1 base from J, the junction contained 3 bases not matched to a gene. The CDR3 is 17 residues long. Germline loops: CDR1 SGHTA, CDR2 FQGNSA. CDR3 region: CASSLASGLASYNEQFF. The DNA for the CDR3 is TGTGCCAGCAGCTTAGCGTCGGGACTAGCGTCCTACAATGAGCAGTTCTTC. The full variable domain, in which reference TRBV7-2 and TRBJ2-1 provide the parts outside the CDR3, is GAGVSQSPSNKVTEKGKDVELRCDPISGHTALYWYRQSLGQGLEFLIYFQGNSAPDKSGLPSDRFSAERTGGSVSTLTIQRTQQEDSAVYLCASSLASGLASYNEQFFGPGTRLTVL.

This clonotype was recorded at least ten times. The chain couples TRBV6-5 to TRBJ2-1, with no clear D. Germline V CDR1 and CDR2: MNHEY, SVGAGI. The CDR3 extends over 15 amino acids. V was pared by 5 bases and J by 4 bases, with 15 bases between. The CDR3 reads CASSAQRTGYNEQFF. The CDR3 DNA reads TGTGCCAGCAGTGCACAAAGAACGGGTTACAATGAGCAGTTCTTC.

The chain uses TRBV11-1 and TRBJ2-7; D gene ambiguous. Trimming removed 5 bases from V and 6 bases from J, with 8 bases in between. The CDR3 consists of 11 residues. Germline CDR1 reads SGHAT; CDR2 reads FQDESV (reference sequence). CDR3 sequence (DNA): TGTGCCAGCAGCCTCAGTGGCGAGCAGTACTTC. Translation gives CASSLSGEQYF.

To note about this clonotype: With a much larger clone just one base away, this may be a read error. The gene calls are TRBV20-1 and TRBJ1-4; D not resolved. The CDR3 covers 12 residues. With 6 bases removed from V and 7 bases from J, the gap between germline ends came to 12 bases. Germline CDR1 reads DFQATT; CDR2 reads SNEGSKA (reference sequence). The CDR3 loop is CSAPRRFEKLFF. CDR3 DNA: TGCAGTGCGCCTAGGAGGTTTGAAAAACTGTTTTTT.

J is TRBJ2-1 and V is TRBV9; the D is unclear. The CDR3 runs 15 residues. The ends were cut back, 6 bases at V and 4 bases at J, with 17 bases in the middle. Looked up from germline, CDR1 is SGDLS and CDR2 is YYNGEE. CDR3: CASTERHGEYNEQFF. The CDR3 bases are TGTGCCAGCACCGAACGGCATGGGGAATACAATGAGCAGTTCTTC. Filled out from reference TRBV9 and TRBJ2-1, the complete variable domain reads DSGVTQTPKHLITATGQRVTLRCSPRSGDLSVYWYQQSLDQGLQFLIQYYNGEERAKGNILERFSAQQFPDLHSELNLSSLELGDSALYFCASTERHGEYNEQFFGPGTRLTVL.

The rearrangement uses TRBV18 and TRBJ2-1, with no clear D. The CDR3 loop spans 15 amino acids. Germline V gene sequence: CDR1 KGHSH, CDR2 LQKENI. Trimming cost V 5 bases and J 5 bases, with 16 bases left between them. The CDR3 here is CASSGLSPSDNEQFF. The CDR3 nucleotides are TGTGCCAGCTCAGGATTGTCCCCCTCTGACAATGAGCAGTTCTTC.

There are many counts of this clonotype. The rearrangement uses TRBV29-1 and TRBJ1-4; no clear D gene. Germline lookup yields CDR1 SQVTM and CDR2 ANQGSEA. This CDR3 spans 15 amino acids. Trimming left V 4 bases short and J 3 bases short, with 15 bases between. CDR3 sequence: CSVGVRPSSNEKLFF. For the CDR3, the DNA is TGCAGCGTTGGTGTCAGGCCTTCATCTAATGAAAAACTGTTTTTT. Full variable domain (rest looked up from reference TRBV29-1 and TRBJ1-4): SAVISQKPSRDICQRGTSLTIQCQVDSQVTMMFWYRQQPGQSLTLIATANQGSEATYESGFVIDKFPISRPNLTFSTLTVSNMSPEDSSIYLCSVGVRPSSNEKLFFGSGTQLSVL.

The chain couples TRBV6-2 or TRBV6-3 to TRBJ2-3; 13 bases agree with TRBD2. The germline V gene has CDR1 MNHEY and CDR2 SVGEGT. This CDR3 is built from 15 residues. V lost 6 bases, J lost 7 bases, and 7 bases stayed unmatched. The CDR3 DNA sequence: TGTGCCAGCAGATCACTAGCGGGAGGGAGACATACGCAGTATTTT. Amino acids: CASRSLAGGRHTQYF.